A selection of T cell receptor beta chains follows, all from one sample in a study of cytomegalovirus exposure and HLA in healthy donors. Assay: immunoSEQ multiplex PCR; the TCRdb copy retains only in-frame clones and omits some. The sample comprises about 120,000 clones, 81% of which are singletons, and around 2.3% rests with the top ten. The sample consisted of PBMCs. The receptors here all came from a woman between 35 and 50 years old in good health and CMV-seronegative. The conserved cysteine and the conserved F or W are not part of the CDR3 here. Fields, in order: clone size, D gene, J gene, V gene, CDR3 protein. D genes are given only for firm matches. Rows may omit the clone size; those that give it use once, few, many or a size class.

-,TRBD1,TRBJ1-4,TRBV9,ASSVGGQANEKLF
-,-,TRBJ2-1,TRBV5-6,ASSLVAGSSYNEQF
once,-,TRBJ1-5,TRBV6-1,ASSAYYYSNQPQH
-,-,TRBJ1-1,TRBV19,ASSIGYRSAEAF
once,TRBD1,TRBJ1-4,TRBV19,ASTPYRGTGPEKLF
-,-,TRBJ1-2,TRBV19,ASSMQGINYGYT
-,TRBD1,TRBJ1-2,TRBV6-5,ASSLTTGGEGYT
-,-,TRBJ1-1,TRBV6-1,ASSHRQAREAF
-,-,TRBJ1-6,TRBV6-1,ASSVRSDSPLH
-,-,TRBJ1-2,TRBV5-6,ASSILFGTTNYGYT
-,TRBD2,TRBJ2-5,TRBV5-6,ASSPSGGLQETQY
-,-,TRBJ1-1,TRBV7-9,SSSLETEAF
-,TRBD2,TRBJ2-2,TRBV7-2,ASSPGLAGVYIGTGELF
-,TRBD1,TRBJ2-3,TRBV7-3,ASSLRQGGVDTQY
-,-,TRBJ2-7,TRBV13,ASSLGDFYEQY
-,TRBD1,TRBJ1-5,TRBV7-9,ASSLGQSNQPQH
few,-,TRBJ1-2,TRBV2,ASSDEGARRGYT
-,-,TRBJ2-4,TRBV7-9,ASSSGVAKNIQY
-,TRBD1,TRBJ1-4,TRBV5-1,ASSLGTGLYNEKLF
-,TRBD1,TRBJ2-7,TRBV15,ATSASGTGHEQY
-,TRBD2,TRBJ2-4,TRBV9,ASSIAGGEAKNIQY
-,TRBD2,TRBJ2-5,TRBV5-1,ASSGELAGGPSRQETQY
-,TRBD1,TRBJ2-3,TRBV10-3,AISADRDTDTQY
-,-,TRBJ2-2,TRBV9,ASSVVEGTGELF
-,TRBD2,TRBJ2-2,TRBV13,ASSLWTSGGAGELF
-,-,TRBJ2-1,TRBV11-2,ASSQVLEQF
-,-,TRBJ1-3,TRBV28,ASSSGQLSGNTIY
few,TRBD2,TRBJ2-1,TRBV25-1,ASSESGLASSYNEQF
-,-,TRBJ1-1,TRBV7-9,ASSLFNSPGAF
-,TRBD2,TRBJ2-1,TRBV5-1,ASSLGAAGGREQF
once,-,TRBJ1-4,TRBV16,ASSQGSQGRNELF
once,TRBD1,TRBJ2-7,TRBV11-2,ASSLVPTGALTYEQY